These 15 T cell receptor beta chains were sequenced from one sample in a study of cytomegalovirus exposure and HLA in healthy donors. The data were produced by immunoSEQ multiplex PCR, yet TCRdb's version contains in-frame clones alone and is incomplete. The sample lists some 64,000 clones, almost 97% occurring once. The sequenced sample consisted of PBMCs. The receptors here all came from a woman between 18 and 29 years old in good health and CMV-seronegative.

The chain uses TRBV11-3 and TRBJ1-1; D is undetermined. Trimming took off 1 base at V and 3 bases at J, with 12 bases between the two ends. The germline gives CDR1 SGHNT, CDR2 YENEEA. This CDR3 region has 15 residues. The CDR3 DNA is TGTGCCAGCAGCTTAGTCCGTCCGGAGGACACTGAAGCTTTCTTT. Protein product: CASSLVRPEDTEAFF. The complete variable domain, with remaining parts taken from reference TRBV11-3 and TRBJ1-1, reads EAGVVQSPRYKIIEKKQPVAFWCNPISGHNTLYWYLQNLGQGPELLIRYENEEAVDDSQLPKDRFSAERLKGVDSTLKIQPAELGDSAVYLCASSLVRPEDTEAFFGQGTRLTVV.

The V gene is TRBV7-8, the J gene TRBJ2-5, with TRBD1 matching over 8 bases. V lost 4 bases and J lost 5; bases outside the gene matches: 0. Germline assignment: CDR1 SGHVS and CDR2 FQNEAQ. This CDR3 has 12 amino acids. The CDR3 loop is CASSWDRETQYF. The CDR3 DNA reads TGTGCCAGCAGCTGGGACAGGGAGACCCAGTACTTC.

This sequence joins TRBV9 and TRBJ2-3; D is perhaps TRBD1 (6 bases). CDR1 and CDR2 (germline): SGDLS, YYNGEE. The V and J ends lost 0 bases and 6 bases respectively, with 11 bases between them. The CDR3 extends over 14 amino acids. The CDR3 sequence: CASSVVGASDTQYF. The DNA of the CDR3 is TGTGCCAGCAGCGTAGTGGGGGCGTCGGATACGCAGTATTTT.

This chain joins TRBV7-9 and TRBJ2-7; 7 bases map to TRBD1. CDR1 is SEHNR, CDR2 FQNEAQ, per germline (reference sequence). V lost 5 bases and J lost 0; bases outside the gene matches: 7. The CDR3 has 15 amino acids. CDR3 in amino acids: CASSPRGPPSYEQYF. The CDR3 coding sequence is TGTGCCAGCAGCCCTAGGGGGCCACCCTCCTACGAGCAGTACTTC. Full variable domain (rest looked up from reference TRBV7-9 and TRBJ2-7): DTGVSQNPRHKITKRGQNVTFRCDPISEHNRLYWYRQTLGQGPEFLTYFQNEAQLEKSRLLSDRFSAERPKGSFSTLEIQRTEQGDSAMYLCASSPRGPPSYEQYFGPGTRLTVT.

V is TRBV7-3 and J is TRBJ2-1; 14 bases fit TRBD2. The CDR3 is 16 residues long. The germline V gene encodes CDR1 SGHTA and CDR2 FQGTGA. The ends lost 5 bases at V and 7 bases at J; junction bases unmatched: 7. CDR3 loop: CASSPGLAGGWNEQFF. The DNA of the CDR3 is TGTGCCAGCAGCCCCGGACTAGCGGGAGGCTGGAATGAGCAGTTCTTC. Together with reference TRBV7-3 and TRBJ2-1, the CDR3 gives the full variable domain: GAGVSQTPSNKVTEKGKYVELRCDPISGHTALYWYRQSLGQGPEFLIYFQGTGAADDSGLPNDRFFAVRPEGSVSTLKIQRTERGDSAVYLCASSPGLAGGWNEQFFGPGTRLTVL.

The V gene is TRBV6-4, the J gene TRBJ2-5; 7 nucleotides match TRBD2. Looked up from germline, CDR1 is MRHNA and CDR2 is SNTAGT. Trimming took 4 bases from V and 0 from J; bases not matched to a gene: 2. This CDR3 comprises 14 residues. In DNA, the CDR3 is TGTGCCAGCAGTGGGGGGGGGTACCAAGAGACCCAGTACTTC. Its translation: CASSGGGYQETQYF.

The chain employs TRBV28 and TRBJ1-5; D remains unclear. Germline CDR1 MDHEN, CDR2 SYDVKM. The CDR3 covers 15 residues. V was clipped by 8 bases and J by 0 bases, with 14 bases between them. CDR3 nucleotides: TGTGCCAGCGCCCGGGCGGGGAGTAGCAATCAGCCCCAGCATTTT. The encoded protein is CASARAGSSNQPQHF.

The genes are TRBV29-1 and TRBJ2-5; 13 bases are a match to TRBD2. Germline V lookup: CDR1 SQVTM, CDR2 ANQGSEA. The CDR3 has 18 amino acids. J gave up 0 bases and V 4 bases, and 11 bases lay outside the gene matches. CDR3 residues: CSVGGPGLAGTYQETQYF. The CDR3 nucleotides are TGCAGCGTTGGGGGACCGGGACTAGCGGGGACGTACCAAGAGACCCAGTACTTC.

This clone was counted once. V is TRBV2 and J is TRBJ2-7; 14 positions agree with TRBD2. J was trimmed by 3 bases and V by 1 base; bases with no gene match: 2. This CDR3 spans 16 amino acids. Germline V lookup: CDR1 SNHLY, CDR2 FYNNEI. Written as DNA, the CDR3 is TGTGCCAGCAGTGAAGGGGGACTAGCGGGGGTCTACGAGCAGTACTTC. Protein sequence: CASSEGGLAGVYEQYF.

The chain has TRBV9 and TRBJ2-2; 9 nucleotides agree with TRBD1. Trimming at V came to 0 bases and at J to 8 bases, leaving 5 bases not matched to a gene. Germline CDR1 reads SGDLS; CDR2 reads YYNGEE. This CDR3 spans 15 amino acids. The CDR3 protein is CASSVGTGGIGELFF. The CDR3 nucleotides read TGTGCCAGCAGCGTAGGCACAGGGGGCATAGGGGAGCTGTTTTTT.

This clone was seen a single time. The V call is TRBV11-2, the J call TRBJ2-7, with 7 bases that match TRBD2. Germline CDR1 is SGHAT and CDR2 is FQNNGV. The CDR3 totals 16 residues. V gave up 2 bases and J gave up 2 bases; unmatched junction bases: 9. CDR3 amino acids: CASSLLALAAPYEQYF. CDR3 DNA sequence: TGTGCCAGCAGCTTACTAGCTCTAGCGGCTCCCTACGAGCAGTACTTC.

The chain links TRBV9 to TRBJ2-4; 10 bases map to TRBD2. CDR1 is SGDLS, CDR2 YYNGEE, per germline. The CDR3 length is 17 residues. V lost 0 bases to trimming and J lost 7 bases; unmatched junction nucleotides: 10. In DNA form, the CDR3 reads TGTGCCAGCAGCGTAGGGGTAGCGGGGGGCGCTAGTAACATTCAGTACTTC. This encodes CASSVGVAGGASNIQYF.

V usage is TRBV7-9 and J usage is TRBJ1-4, with 7 nucleotides matching TRBD1. CDR3 length: 14 residues. Germline V gene lookup returns CDR1 SEHNR and CDR2 FQNEAQ (reference sequence). J gave up 7 bases and V 6 bases, and 8 bases lay outside the gene matches. The DNA of the CDR3 is TGTGCCAGCAGTTACCAGGGGGGAGGTGAAAAACTGTTTTTT. Encoded protein: CASSYQGGGEKLFF.

Only a few counts were recorded for this clone. The chain recombines TRBV19 with TRBJ2-5, with D perhaps matching TRBD1 (5 bases). The germline V and J ends were trimmed by 3 bases and 5 bases, with 22 bases remaining between them. The CDR3 is made up of 17 amino acids. The V gene's germline CDR1 is LNHDA and CDR2 SQIVND (reference sequence). In DNA form, the CDR3 reads TGTGCCAGTAGTATGGTCGGAGACAGCCTGCGAGTGGAGACCCAGTACTTC. Its translation: CASSMVGDSLRVETQYF.

V and J are TRBV12-5 and TRBJ2-5, with 11 bases identical to TRBD1. Germline CDR1 LGHNT, CDR2 FRNRAP. CDR3 length: 14 residues. The V segment lost 7 bases and the J segment 4 bases; nucleotides outside the gene matches: 5. CDR3 region: CASAPGQGGETQYF. For the CDR3, the DNA is TGTGCTAGTGCCCCGGGACAGGGGGGAGAGACCCAGTACTTC.